The entry below gives a single TCR beta chain sequence along with its context. The data were obtained in a study of CD8 T cells in Susac syndrome. Germline loops: CDR1 MDHEN, CDR2 SYDVKM. The CDR3 runs to 15 residues. V lost 3 bases and J lost 0, with 9 bases in between. RNA amounts of about 0.5 to 1 ug underwent reverse transcription with random hexamers. TCRdb independently ran MiXCR on the immunoSEQ multiplex PCR reads; one entry per CDR3 protein. The table includes about 400,000 distinct CDR3 sequences, approximately 85% detected once. The chain links TRBV28 to TRBJ1-5; D gene unclear. This receptor was obtained from a human donor with multiple sclerosis. The sequenced sample consisted of CD8+ T cells from PBMCs. CDR3 residues: CASSFYSRSNQPQHF. The CDR3 coding sequence is TGTGCCAGCAGTTTCTACAGCCGTAGCAATCAGCCCCAGCATTTT. Drawing the rest from reference TRBV28 and TRBJ1-5, the complete variable domain is DVKVTQSSRYLVKRTGEKVFLECVQDMDHENMFWYRQDPGLGLRLIYFSYDVKMKEKGDIPEGYSVSREKKERFSLILESASTNQTSMYLCASSFYSRSNQPQHFGDGTRLSIL.